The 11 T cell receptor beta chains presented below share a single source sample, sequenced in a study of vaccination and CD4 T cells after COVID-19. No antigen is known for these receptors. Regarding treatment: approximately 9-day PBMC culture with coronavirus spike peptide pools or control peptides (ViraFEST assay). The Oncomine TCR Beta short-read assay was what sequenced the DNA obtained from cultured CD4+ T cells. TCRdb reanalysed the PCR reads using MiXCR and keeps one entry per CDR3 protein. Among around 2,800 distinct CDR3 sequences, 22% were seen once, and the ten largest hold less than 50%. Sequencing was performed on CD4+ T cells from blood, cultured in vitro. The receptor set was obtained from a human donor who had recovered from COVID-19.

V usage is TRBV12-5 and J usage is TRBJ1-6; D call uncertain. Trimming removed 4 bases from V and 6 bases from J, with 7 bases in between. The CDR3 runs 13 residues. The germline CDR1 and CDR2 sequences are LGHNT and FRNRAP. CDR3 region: CASGSLVNSPLHF. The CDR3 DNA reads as TGTGCTAGTGGTTCGCTCGTTAATTCACCCCTCCACTTT.

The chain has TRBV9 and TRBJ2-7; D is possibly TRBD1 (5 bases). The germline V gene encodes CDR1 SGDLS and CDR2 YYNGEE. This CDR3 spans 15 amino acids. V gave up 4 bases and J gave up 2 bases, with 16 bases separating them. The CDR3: CASSPRALSAYEQYF. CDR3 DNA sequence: TGTGCCAGCAGCCCCAGGGCCCTTTCCGCCTACGAGCAGTACTTC. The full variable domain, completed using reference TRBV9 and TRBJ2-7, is DSGVTQTPKHLITATGQRVTLRCSPRSGDLSVYWYQQSLDQGLQFLIQYYNGEERAKGNILERFSAQQFPDLHSELNLSSLELGDSALYFCASSPRALSAYEQYFGPGTRLTVT.

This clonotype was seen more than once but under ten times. The CDR3: CASRGGRRNYGYTF. CDR3 coding DNA: TGTGCCAGCAGGGGGGGACGCCGCAACTATGGCTACACCTTC. The genes are TRBV12-3 or TRBV12-4 and TRBJ1-2; perhaps TRBD1 as D (5 bases). V was trimmed by 6 bases and J by 2 bases, leaving 13 bases between them. There are 14 residues in the CDR3.

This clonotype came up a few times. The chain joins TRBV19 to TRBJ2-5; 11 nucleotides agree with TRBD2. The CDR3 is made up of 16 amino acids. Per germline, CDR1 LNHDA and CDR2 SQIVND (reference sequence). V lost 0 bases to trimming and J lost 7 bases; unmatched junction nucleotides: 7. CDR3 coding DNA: TGTGCCAGTAGTATAGAACTAGCGGGGGCCGTCGGGACCCAGTACTTC. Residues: CASSIELAGAVGTQYF.

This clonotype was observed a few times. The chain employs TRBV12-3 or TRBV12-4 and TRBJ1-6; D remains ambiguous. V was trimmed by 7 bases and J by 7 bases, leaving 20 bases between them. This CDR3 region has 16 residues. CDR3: CASTRAFGLGNSPLHF. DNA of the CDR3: TGTGCCAGCACCCGAGCATTCGGACTTGGGAATTCACCCCTCCACTTT.

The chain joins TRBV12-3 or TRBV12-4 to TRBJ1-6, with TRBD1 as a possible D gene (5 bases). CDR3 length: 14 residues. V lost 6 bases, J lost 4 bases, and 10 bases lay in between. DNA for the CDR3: TGTGCCAGCAGCTCGGGACCGTATAATTCACCCCTCCACTTT. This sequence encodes CASSSGPYNSPLHF.

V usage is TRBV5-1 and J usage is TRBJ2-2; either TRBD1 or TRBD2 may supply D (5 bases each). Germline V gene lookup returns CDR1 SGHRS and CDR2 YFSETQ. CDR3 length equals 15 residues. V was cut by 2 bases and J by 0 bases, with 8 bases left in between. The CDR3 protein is CASSFGTPNTGELFF. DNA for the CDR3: TGCGCCAGCAGCTTCGGGACCCCGAACACCGGGGAGCTGTTTTTT.

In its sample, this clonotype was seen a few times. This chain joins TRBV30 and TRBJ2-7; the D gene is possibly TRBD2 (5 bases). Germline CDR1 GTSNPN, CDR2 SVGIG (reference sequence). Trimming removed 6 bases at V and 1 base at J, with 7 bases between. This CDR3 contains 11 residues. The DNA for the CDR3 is TGTGCCTGTGGGGAGTCCTACGAGCAGTACTTC. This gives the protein CACGESYEQYF.

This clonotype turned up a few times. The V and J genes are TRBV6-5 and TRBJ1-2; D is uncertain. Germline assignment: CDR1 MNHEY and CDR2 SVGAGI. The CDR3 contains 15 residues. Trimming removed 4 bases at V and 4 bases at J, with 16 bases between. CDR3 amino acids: CASSSQITVFYGYTF. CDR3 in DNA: TGTGCCAGCAGTTCCCAGATCACTGTATTCTATGGCTACACCTTC.

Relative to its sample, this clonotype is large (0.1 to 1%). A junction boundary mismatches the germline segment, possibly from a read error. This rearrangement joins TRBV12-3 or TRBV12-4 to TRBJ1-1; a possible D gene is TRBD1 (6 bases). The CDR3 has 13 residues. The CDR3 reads CASSLGGRFEAFF. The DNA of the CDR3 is TGTGCCAGCAGCTTAGGGGGGCGATTTGAAGCTTTCTTT.

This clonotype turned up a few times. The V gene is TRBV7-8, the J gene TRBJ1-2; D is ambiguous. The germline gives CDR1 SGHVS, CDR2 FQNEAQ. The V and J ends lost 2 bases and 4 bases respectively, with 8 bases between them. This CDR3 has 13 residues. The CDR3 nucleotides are TGTGCCAGCAGCTTACAGACCAGCTATGGCTACACCTTC. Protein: CASSLQTSYGYTF.